This T cell receptor (beta chain) was retrieved from a study of beta chain features in type 1 diabetes. Study at large: Healthy donors and patients had similar age, gender and cell yields. Broader study findings: The similarity of naive, central memory and Treg TCRB repertoires appeared greater among patients than among healthy donors.

This clone was seen a few times. The antigen remains undetermined. Expressed TCRB transcripts were sequenced because the isolated RNA had all been reverse transcribed beforehand. Sequencing of naive, central memory and regulatory T cell samples gave an average of about 3.9 million reads. Clones were read by immunoSEQ multiplex PCR, and TCRdb kept only the in-frame ones, dropping some. The sample has 400,000 to 550,000 clones; roughly 11% are singletons. From germline, CDR1 is MNHEY and CDR2 SVGAGI. This CDR3 region has 14 residues. V gave up 5 bases and J gave up 3 bases, with 11 bases separating them.

The rearrangement links TRBV6-5 to TRBJ1-3; no firm D call. The sequence was collected from a young woman in good health. Source material: naive CD4+ T cells from blood. For the CDR3, the DNA is TGTGCCAGCAGTCCAGGAATCATTGGAAACACCATATATTTT. Residues: CASSPGIIGNTIYF.